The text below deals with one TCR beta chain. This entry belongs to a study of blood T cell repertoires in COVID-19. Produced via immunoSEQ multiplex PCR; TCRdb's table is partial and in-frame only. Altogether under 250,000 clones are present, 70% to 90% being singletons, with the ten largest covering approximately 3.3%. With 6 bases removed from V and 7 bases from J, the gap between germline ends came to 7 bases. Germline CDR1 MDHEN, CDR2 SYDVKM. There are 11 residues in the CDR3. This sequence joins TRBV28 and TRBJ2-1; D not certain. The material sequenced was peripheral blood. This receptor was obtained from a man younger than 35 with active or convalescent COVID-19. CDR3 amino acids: CASSHQNEQFF. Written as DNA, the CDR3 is TGTGCCAGCAGCCACCAGAATGAGCAGTTCTTC.